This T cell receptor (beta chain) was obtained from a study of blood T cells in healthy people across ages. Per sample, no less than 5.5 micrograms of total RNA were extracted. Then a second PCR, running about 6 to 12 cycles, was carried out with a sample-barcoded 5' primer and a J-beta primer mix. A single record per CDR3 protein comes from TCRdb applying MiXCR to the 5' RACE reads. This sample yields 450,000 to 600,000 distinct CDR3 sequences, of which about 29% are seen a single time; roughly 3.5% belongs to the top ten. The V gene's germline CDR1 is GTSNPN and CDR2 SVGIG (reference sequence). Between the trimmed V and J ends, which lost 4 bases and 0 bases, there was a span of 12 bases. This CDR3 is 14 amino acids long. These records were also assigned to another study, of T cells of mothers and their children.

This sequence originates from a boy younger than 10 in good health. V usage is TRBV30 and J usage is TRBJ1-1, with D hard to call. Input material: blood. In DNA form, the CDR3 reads TGTGCCTGGACGTCGGTGTTCATGAACACTGAAGCTTTCTTT. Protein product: CAWTSVFMNTEAFF.